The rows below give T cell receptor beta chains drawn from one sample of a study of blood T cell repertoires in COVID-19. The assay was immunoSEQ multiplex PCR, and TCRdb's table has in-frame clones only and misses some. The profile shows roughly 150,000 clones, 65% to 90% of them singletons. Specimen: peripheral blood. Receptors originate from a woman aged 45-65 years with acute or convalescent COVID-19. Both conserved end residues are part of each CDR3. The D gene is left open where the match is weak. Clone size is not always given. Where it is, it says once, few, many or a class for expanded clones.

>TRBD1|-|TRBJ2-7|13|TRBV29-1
TGCAGCGTTGAACGGGACAGGGGGTACGAGCAGTACTTC
CSVERDRGYEQYF
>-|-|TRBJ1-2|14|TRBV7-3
TGTGCCAGCAGCTTAACGGCAACCAACTATGGCTACACCTTC
CASSLTATNYGYTF
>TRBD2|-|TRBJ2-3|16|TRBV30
TGTGCCTGGAGTCAAAGACTAGCGGCCGGCACAGATACGCAGTATTTT
CAWSQRLAAGTDTQYF
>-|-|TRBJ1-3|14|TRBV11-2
TGTGCCAGCAGCTTGAGCACGTCTGGAAACACCATATATTTT
CASSLSTSGNTIYF
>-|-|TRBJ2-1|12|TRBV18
TGTGCCAGCTCACTCGTCGGGAATGAGCAGTTCTTC
CASSLVGNEQFF
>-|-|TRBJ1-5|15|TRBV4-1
TGCGCCAGCAGCCACTACGGCCCAGGGAATCAGCCCCAGCATTTT
CASSHYGPGNQPQHF
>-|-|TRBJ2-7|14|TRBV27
TGTGCCAGCAGTCCATCGGACAGCTCTTACGAGCAGTACTTC
CASSPSDSSYEQYF
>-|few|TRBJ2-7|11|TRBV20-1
TGCAGTGCTAGAGCCTCCCACGAGCAGTACTTC
CSARASHEQYF
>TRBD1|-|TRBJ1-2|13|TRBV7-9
TGTGCCAGCAGCATAGACAGGGGGTATGGCTACACCTTC
CASSIDRGYGYTF
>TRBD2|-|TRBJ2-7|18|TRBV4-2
TGTGCCAGCAGCCGAATGGCTCACGGGGCTAGCGGGGACTACGAGCAGTACTTC
CASSRMAHGASGDYEQYF
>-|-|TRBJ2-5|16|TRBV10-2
TGCGCCAGCAGTGGAATGACACTAGAAGGACAAGAGACCCAGTACTTC
CASSGMTLEGQETQYF
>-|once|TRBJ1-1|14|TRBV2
TGTGCCAGCAGTGAGATGACAGGGAACACTGAAGCTTTCTTT
CASSEMTGNTEAFF
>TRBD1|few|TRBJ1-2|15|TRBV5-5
TGTGCCAGCAGCTCTGACAGGGGATCAAGCTATGGCTACACCTTC
CASSSDRGSSYGYTF
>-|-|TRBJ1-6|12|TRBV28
TGTGCCAGCAGTGTGGGGCATTCACCCCTCCACTTT
CASSVGHSPLHF
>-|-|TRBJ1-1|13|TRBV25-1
TGTGCCAGCAGACAGACGGCGAACACTGAAGCTTTCTTT
CASRQTANTEAFF
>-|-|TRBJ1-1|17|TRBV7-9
TGCGCCAGCAGCCAACCGGGGGGGGCGCGTTCGTCAATAGAAGCTTTCTTT
CASSQPGGARSSIEAFF
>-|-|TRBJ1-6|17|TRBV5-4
TGTGCCAGCAGCTTTACCCTAGTGAGCTCCTATAATTCACCCCTCCACTTT
CASSFTLVSSYNSPLHF
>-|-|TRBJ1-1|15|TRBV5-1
TGCGCCAGCAGCTTGGGCGGACTAGGGAACACTGAAGCTTTCTTT
CASSLGGLGNTEAFF
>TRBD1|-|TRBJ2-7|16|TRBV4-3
TGCGCCAGCAGCCAAGCCTGGACAGGGGTCTCCTACGAGCAGTACTTC
CASSQAWTGVSYEQYF
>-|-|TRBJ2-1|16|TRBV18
TGTGCCAGCTCACCGGCACGGCAGGCAGACTACAATGAGCAGTTCTTC
CASSPARQADYNEQFF
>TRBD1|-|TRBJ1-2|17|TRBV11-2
TGTGCCAGCAGCTTTACTTCCCAGGGGGCTAGGAACTATGGCTACACCTTC
CASSFTSQGARNYGYTF
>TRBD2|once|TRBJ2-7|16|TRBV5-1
TGCGCCAGCAGCAACCGAACTAGCGGGAGTGTCTACGAGCAGTACTTC
CASSNRTSGSVYEQYF
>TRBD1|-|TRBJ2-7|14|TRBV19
TGTGCCAGTAGTATGACAGGGTATTTCTCCGAGCAGTACTTC
CASSMTGYFSEQYF
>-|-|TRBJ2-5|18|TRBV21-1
TGTGCCAGCAGCAACTTGGACAGGGGCCTGGGGGATGCCGAGACCCAGTACTTC
CASSNLDRGLGDAETQYF
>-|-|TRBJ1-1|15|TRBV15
TGTGCCACCAGCAGAGTAACGGGGGGGAACACTGAAGCTTTCTTT
CATSRVTGGNTEAFF
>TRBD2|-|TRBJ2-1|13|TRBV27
TGTGCCAGCAGTTTTAGCGGGAGAACTGAGCAGTTCTTC
CASSFSGRTEQFF
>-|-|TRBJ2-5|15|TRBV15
TGTGCCACCAGCAGAGATGGGTTAGCCCAAGAGACCCAGTACTTC
CATSRDGLAQETQYF
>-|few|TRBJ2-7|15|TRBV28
TGTGCCAGCAGAGGGACGGGACTGATAGTCTACGAGCAGTACTTC
CASRGTGLIVYEQYF
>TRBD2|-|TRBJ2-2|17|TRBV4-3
TGCGCCAGCAGCCAAGATCCCGCGGGGGGCCGGAACGGGGAGCTGTTTTTT
CASSQDPAGGRNGELFF
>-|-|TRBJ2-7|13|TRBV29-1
TGCAGCGCCGGTGGTTTGCCGGGGGACCAGCAGTACTTC
CSAGGLPGDQQYF
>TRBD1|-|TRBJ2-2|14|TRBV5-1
TGCGCCAGCAGCTGGACAGGGGCGGCCGGGGAGCTGTTTTTT
CASSWTGAAGELFF
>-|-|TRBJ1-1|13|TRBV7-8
TGTGCCAGCAGCTCCAGGACGGGGATGGGGGCTTTCTTT
CASSSRTGMGAFF
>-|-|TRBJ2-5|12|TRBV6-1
TGTGCCAGCAGTGACAGGGGAGAGACCCAGTACTTC
CASSDRGETQYF
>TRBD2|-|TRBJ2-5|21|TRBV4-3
TGCGCCAGCAGCCAAGATCCGTTCCTTGGGGTGGCGGGGGGCCGGTTGGGGACCCAGTACTTC
CASSQDPFLGVAGGRLGTQYF
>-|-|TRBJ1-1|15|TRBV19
TGTGCCAGTAGTATAAAACTCACCTCATTCACTGAAGCTTTCTTT
CASSIKLTSFTEAFF
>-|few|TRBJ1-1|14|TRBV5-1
TGCGCCAGCAGCTTGGGTAACAAGTACACTGAAGCTTTCTTT
CASSLGNKYTEAFF
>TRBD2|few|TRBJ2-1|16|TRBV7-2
TGTGCCAGCAGCTTAGTGGCTAGCGGGGACTACAATGAGCAGTTCTTC
CASSLVASGDYNEQFF
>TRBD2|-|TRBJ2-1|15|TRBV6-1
TGTGCCAGCAGTGACCTAGCGGGGGCGATCAATGAGCAGTTCTTC
CASSDLAGAINEQFF
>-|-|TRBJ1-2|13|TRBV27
TGTGCCAGCAAAAACACAGGGCCCTATGGCTACACCTTC
CASKNTGPYGYTF
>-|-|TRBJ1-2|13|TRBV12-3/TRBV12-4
TGTGCCAGCAGACAACAGAGCTACTATGGCTACACCTTC
CASRQQSYYGYTF
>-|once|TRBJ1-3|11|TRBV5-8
TGTGCCAGCAGCCAGGGAAACACCATATATTTT
CASSQGNTIYF
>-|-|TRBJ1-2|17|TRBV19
TGTGCCAGTTTGGGGTTCCCGGCTGGGGCGGCCGCTAATGGCTACACCTTC
CASLGFPAGAAANGYTF
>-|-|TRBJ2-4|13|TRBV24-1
TGTGCCACCAGTGATGCGGGGAAAAACATTCAGTACTTC
CATSDAGKNIQYF
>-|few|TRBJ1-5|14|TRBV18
TGTGCCAGCTCACCCAGCACAGCAGATCAGCCCCAGCATTTT
CASSPSTADQPQHF
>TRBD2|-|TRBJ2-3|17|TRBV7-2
TGTGCCAGCAGCTCCGGGACTAGCGGATCCACCGGGGATACGCAGTATTTT
CASSSGTSGSTGDTQYF
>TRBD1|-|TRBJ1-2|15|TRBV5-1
TGCGCCAGCAGACTCAACGGACAGGGCGACTATGGCTACACCTTC
CASRLNGQGDYGYTF
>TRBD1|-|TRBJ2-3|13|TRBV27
TGTGCCAGCTGGACAGGGAGCACAGATACGCAGTATTTT
CASWTGSTDTQYF
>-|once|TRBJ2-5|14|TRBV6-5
TGTGCCAGCAGTCAGGCAGGAGGGTCGGAGACCCAGTACTTC
CASSQAGGSETQYF
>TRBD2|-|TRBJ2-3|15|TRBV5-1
TGCGCCAGCAGCAATAGCGGGGGGGGCACAGATACGCAGTATTTT
CASSNSGGGTDTQYF
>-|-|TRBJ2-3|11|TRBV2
TGTGCCAGCAGTTATACAGATACGCAGTATTTT
CASSYTDTQYF
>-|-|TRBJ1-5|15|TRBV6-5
TGTGCCAGCAGTTACTCCGGGTATAGCAATCAGCCCCAGCATTTT
CASSYSGYSNQPQHF
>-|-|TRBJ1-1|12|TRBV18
TGTGCCAGCTCAGGAGCGAACACTGAAGCTTTCTTT
CASSGANTEAFF
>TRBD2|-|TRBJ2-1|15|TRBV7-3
TGTGCCAGCAGCTTAAGGCTAGCGGGAGTTAATGAGCAGTTCTTC
CASSLRLAGVNEQFF